This is a list of T cell receptor beta chains from one sample in a study of cytomegalovirus exposure and HLA in healthy donors. TCRdb keeps only in-frame clones here, not all; method: immunoSEQ multiplex PCR. The table has about 210,000 clones, 80% to 90% seen once; the top ten hold roughly 0.24%. The sample taken for sequencing was PBMCs. The receptor set was obtained from a girl aged 2 to 9 in good health and CMV-seronegative. Both conserved end residues are part of each CDR3. A D gene is named only where the DNA matches it firmly. Size is omitted from some rows. Given values are once, few, many or a class for expanded clones.

TRBV27	TRBJ1-1	.	.	TGTGCCAGCTCGACCAGGGGAAGTACTGAAGCTTTCTTT	CASSTRGSTEAFF
TRBV9	TRBJ1-3	.	.	TGTGCCAGCAGCGTAGAGGCAGGGAACGGAAACACCATATATTTT	CASSVEAGNGNTIYF
TRBV6-5	TRBJ1-1	.	once	TGTGCCAGCAGTACCGTTCTAGGTGACACTGAAGCTTTCTTT	CASSTVLGDTEAFF
TRBV6-5	TRBJ2-1	TRBD2	.	TGTGCCAGCAGTTCCCGGACTAGGGACAATGAGCAGTTCTTC	CASSSRTRDNEQFF
TRBV6-1	TRBJ2-4	TRBD1	.	TGTGCCAGCAGTGACGGACAGGGACAACTTGCCAAAAACATTCAGTACTTC	CASSDGQGQLAKNIQYF
TRBV6-1	TRBJ2-7	.	.	TGTGCCAGCAGGGAGGGGTCCCCTTCTTACGAGCAGTACTTC	CASREGSPSYEQYF
TRBV19	TRBJ1-5	.	.	TGTGCCAGTGGAACAGGGTACAGCAATCAGCCCCAGCATTTT	CASGTGYSNQPQHF
TRBV5-1	TRBJ1-2	.	.	TGCGCCAGCAGCTTAAGGAAATCCAAAGCGGACTATGGCTACACCTTC	CASSLRKSKADYGYTF
TRBV7-2	TRBJ2-1	.	.	TGTGCCAGCCGGAGAGGCTGGGGCAGGGATTACAATGAGCAGTTCTTC	CASRRGWGRDYNEQFF
TRBV20-1	TRBJ2-1	TRBD2	.	TGCAGCACGAGCCGGGGGGTGGAGCAGTTCTTC	CSTSRGVEQFF
TRBV6-1	TRBJ1-5	TRBD1	.	TGTGCCAGTGCGACAGGGAGTAGCGGTCAGCCCCAGCATTTT	CASATGSSGQPQHF
TRBV2	TRBJ1-1	.	.	TGTGCCAGCAGTGGACAACTGCCTGAAGCTTTCTTT	CASSGQLPEAFF
TRBV6-1	TRBJ2-2	TRBD2	.	TGTGCCAGCAACCTATCGGGACTAGATTCCGGGGAGCTGTTTTTT	CASNLSGLDSGELFF
TRBV7-3	TRBJ1-2	TRBD1	.	TGTGCCAGCAGCTCGGACAGGGGCTATGGCTACACCTTC	CASSSDRGYGYTF
TRBV4-1	TRBJ2-1	.	.	TGCGCCAGCACGCGCGCGGGCCCCTCCTACAATGAGCAGTTCTTC	CASTRAGPSYNEQFF
TRBV4-1	TRBJ2-5	.	.	TGCGCCAGCAGCCAAGCGGCAGGGGGGAGGGAGACCCAGTACTTC	CASSQAAGGRETQYF
TRBV4-1	TRBJ1-1	.	.	TGCGCCAGCAGCCAAGAATTGGGGGGTGGGTATGAAGCTTTCTTT	CASSQELGGGYEAFF
TRBV2	TRBJ2-1	TRBD2	.	TGTGCCAGCAGACCGGGACTAGCGTTCTATGAGCAGTTCTTC	CASRPGLAFYEQFF
TRBV30	TRBJ1-3	.	.	TGTGCCTGGAGTCGTGCGGGGCAGGTCTTGAACACCATATATTTT	CAWSRAGQVLNTIYF
TRBV6-5	TRBJ2-2	TRBD1	.	TGTGCCAGCAGGGCAGGGGGCGCAAGGACCGGGGAGCTGTTTTTT	CASRAGGARTGELFF
TRBV6-1	TRBJ2-1	.	.	TGTGCCAGCAGTGAAAGGGCAGGGCCCCAAAGCTCCTACAATGAGCAGTTCTTC	CASSERAGPQSSYNEQFF
TRBV2	TRBJ2-7	TRBD2	.	TGTGCCAGCAAGGAATCGGGGGGGCACTACGAGCAGTACTTC	CASKESGGHYEQYF
TRBV7-9	TRBJ1-2	TRBD1	.	TGTGCCAGCAGCTTACCGCGACAGGGGGCCTTCTATGGCTACACCTTC	CASSLPRQGAFYGYTF
TRBV25-1	TRBJ1-2	.	.	TGTGCCAGCACAGGGTCTAAAAGGGATGGCTACACCTTC	CASTGSKRDGYTF
TRBV27	TRBJ2-5	.	.	TGTGCCAGTGGGCGGGTAGAAGAGACCCAGTACTTC	CASGRVEETQYF
TRBV7-2	TRBJ1-3	.	once	TGTGCCAGCAGCTTAGGTGGGGGGTACTCTGGAAACACCATATATTTT	CASSLGGGYSGNTIYF
TRBV6-5	TRBJ2-2	TRBD2	.	TGTGCCAGCAGTTACGACCGGGGGGTCGGGGAGCTGTTTTTT	CASSYDRGVGELFF
TRBV7-3	TRBJ2-5	.	.	TGTGCCAGCAGGGGAACTCCGGGACAACCGTACCAAGAGACCCAGTACTTC	CASRGTPGQPYQETQYF
TRBV20-1	TRBJ1-5	.	.	TGCAGTGCGGAGGGGAGGCCCCAGCATTTT	CSAEGRPQHF
TRBV7-6	TRBJ2-5	TRBD1	.	TGTGCCAGCAGCTTAATGACAGGGGGAGAGACCCAGTACTTC	CASSLMTGGETQYF
TRBV6-1	TRBJ2-7	.	.	TGTGCCAGCAGCGATCAGCGGGTCCTTTCCTACGAGCAGTACTTC	CASSDQRVLSYEQYF
TRBV5-1	TRBJ2-6	TRBD1	.	TGCGCCAGCAGCTTGTCGGACAGGGCCTCTGGGGCCAACGTCCTGACTTTC	CASSLSDRASGANVLTF
TRBV5-5	TRBJ1-1	.	.	TGTGCCAGCAGCTTGGGACGGGACACTGAAGCTTTCTTT	CASSLGRDTEAFF
TRBV5-8	TRBJ2-1	TRBD1	.	TGTGCCAGCAGAAAAAAAGGACAGGAAATTATCAATGAGCAGTTCTTC	CASRKKGQEIINEQFF
TRBV19	TRBJ2-7	.	.	TGTGCCAGTAGTATAGGTAGTTGGGACATCGAGCAGTACTTC	CASSIGSWDIEQYF
TRBV27	TRBJ2-5	TRBD2	few	TGTGCCAGCAGTTTTCTGGCTAGCGGGGCGATCCAAGAGACCCAGTACTTC	CASSFLASGAIQETQYF
TRBV7-9	TRBJ1-5	TRBD1	.	TGTGCCAGCAGCCTAGGGACAGGGATAAGGCAGCCCCAGCATTTT	CASSLGTGIRQPQHF
TRBV4-2	TRBJ2-5	.	.	TGTGCCAGCAGCCAAGCCTGGTCGACACAGGGACCCGGGAAGACCCAGTACTTC	CASSQAWSTQGPGKTQYF
TRBV11-2	TRBJ2-1	.	.	TGTGCCAGCAGCTTAGTCGGACAGATTTTCAATGAGCAGTTCTTC	CASSLVGQIFNEQFF
TRBV9	TRBJ2-1	TRBD2	.	TGTGCCAGCAGCGTATCCCCGGGACTAGCGGGAGTATACGTTTACAATGAGCAGTTCTTC	CASSVSPGLAGVYVYNEQFF
TRBV7-9	TRBJ1-4	.	.	TGTTCCAGCAGCTTAAAAGTCATTCGGGAAACTACAACTAATGAAAAACTGTTTTTT	CSSSLKVIRETTTNEKLFF
TRBV10-2	TRBJ2-5	.	.	TGCGCCAGCCTTGGACTCCACGAGACCCAGTACTTC	CASLGLHETQYF
TRBV6-1	TRBJ2-2	.	.	TGTGCCAGCAAGAACAGGCTCCCCGGGGAGCTGTTTTTT	CASKNRLPGELFF
TRBV11-2	TRBJ2-7	TRBD1	.	TGTGCCAGCAGCTTGGTGGGACAGGGGGCGCGCGAGCAGTACTTC	CASSLVGQGAREQYF
TRBV5-1	TRBJ1-2	.	.	TGCGCCAGCAGCTTCGTAGGGGTTAATGGCTACACCTTC	CASSFVGVNGYTF